This T cell receptor beta chain emerged from a study of T cells in Graves' hyperthyroidism and ophthalmopathy. Overall study findings and caveats: Ophthalmopathy could be told apart from stable hyperthyroidism with a 13 V-J model. The model anticipated ophthalmopathy a median about six months pre-onset.

TCR beta CDR3 regions were amplified from RNA transcripts. The HTBI set primed first-round TCR CDR3 RT-PCR. MiXCR, run by TCRdb on the multiplex PCR reads, gives a single entry per CDR3 protein. The profile covers around 600,000 distinct CDR3 sequences, with over 12% appearing a single time and about 6.6% taken by the ten largest. The sample holds many counts of this clonotype. No antigen is known for it. Clinical Activity Scores of at least 3, NOSPECS grades of at least 4 and durations under 3 months characterized ophthalmopathy patients. CDR3 size: 12 residues. The germline V and J ends were trimmed by 8 bases and 3 bases, with 11 bases remaining between them.

The chain uses TRBV12-3 or TRBV12-4 and TRBJ2-7; D call uncertain. Specimen: blood. The sequence was obtained from a woman aged 18 to 35 with Graves' ophthalmopathy. The DNA of the CDR3 is TGTGCCAGCCTCGGACGGAGCTACGAGCAGTACTTC. Protein product: CASLGRSYEQYF.